This T cell receptor beta chain stems from a study of T cell responses to AZD1222 COVID-19 vaccine. Germline assignment: CDR1 LGHNT and CDR2 FRNRAP. V was clipped by 2 bases and J by 3 bases, with 7 bases between them. The CDR3 is made up of 13 amino acids. Profiling relied on immunoSEQ multiplex PCR, and the TCRdb table lists in-frame clones only, not all of them. Found here are about 160,000 clones, around 94% of them singletons; the top ten hold around 1.3%. The V call is TRBV12-5, the J call TRBJ1-1; D is unclear. The source material was peripheral blood, sampled on day 0 of AZD1222 vaccination. This TCR came from an adult in good health. This chain's CDR3 is CASGLYGDTEAFF. In DNA form, the CDR3 reads TGTGCTAGTGGTTTGTATGGGGACACTGAAGCTTTCTTT.